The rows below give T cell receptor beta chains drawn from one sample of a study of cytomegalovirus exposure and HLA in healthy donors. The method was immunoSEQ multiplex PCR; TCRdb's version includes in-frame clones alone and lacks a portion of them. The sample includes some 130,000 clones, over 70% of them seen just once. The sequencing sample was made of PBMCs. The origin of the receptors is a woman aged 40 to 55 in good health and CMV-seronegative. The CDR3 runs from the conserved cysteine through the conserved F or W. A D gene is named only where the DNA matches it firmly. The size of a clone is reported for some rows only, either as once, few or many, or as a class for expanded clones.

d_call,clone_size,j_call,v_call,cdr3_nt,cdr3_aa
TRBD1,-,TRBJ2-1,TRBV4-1,TGCGCCAGCAGCCAACAGGGGGCAGGGTACAATGAGCAGTTCTTC,CASSQQGAGYNEQFF
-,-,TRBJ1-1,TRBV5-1,TGCGCCAGCAGCTCCGGGGGGGGCGGCACTGAAGCTTTCTTT,CASSSGGGGTEAFF
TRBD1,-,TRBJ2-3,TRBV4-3,TGCGCCAGCAGCCAAGACAGGGGGCGCACAGATACGCAGTATTTT,CASSQDRGRTDTQYF
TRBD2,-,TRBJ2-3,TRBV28,TGTGCCAGCAGTTTATCCCTACTAGCGGGATATGGAGCAGATACGCAGTATTTT,CASSLSLLAGYGADTQYF
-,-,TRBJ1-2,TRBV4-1,TGCGCCAGCAGCCGAGGAGAAGGGATCGAGGGTGGCTACACCTTC,CASSRGEGIEGGYTF
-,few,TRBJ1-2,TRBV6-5,TGTGCCAGCAGTTACCTGACAGCTAACTATGGCTACACCTTC,CASSYLTANYGYTF
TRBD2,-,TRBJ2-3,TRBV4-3,TGCGCCAGCAGCCGGAGTCATAGCGGGAGGGCTACAGATACGCAGTATTTT,CASSRSHSGRATDTQYF
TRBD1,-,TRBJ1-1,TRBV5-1,TGCGCCAGCAGCTGGGGACAGGGGCGGACTGAAGCTTTCTTT,CASSWGQGRTEAFF
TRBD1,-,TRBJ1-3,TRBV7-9,TGTGCCAGCAGCTCCACCGGTGGGGACAGGGACGTAAACACCATATATTTT,CASSSTGGDRDVNTIYF
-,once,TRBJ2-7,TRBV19,TGTGCCAGTAGAGCTCAAGCGGAGGACGAGCAGTACTTC,CASRAQAEDEQYF
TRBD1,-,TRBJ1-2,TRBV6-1,TGTGCCAGCAGTCGACAGGGAAGTGGCTACACCTTC,CASSRQGSGYTF
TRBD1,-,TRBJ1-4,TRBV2,TGTGCGAACTCCGGGACAGGGAGGGAAAAACTGTTTTTT,CANSGTGREKLFF
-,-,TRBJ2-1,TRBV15,TGTGCCACCGCTGGGGGGTCGACCTCACTCTACAATGAGCAGTTCTTC,CATAGGSTSLYNEQFF
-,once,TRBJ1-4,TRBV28,TGTGCCAGCAGTTTAGGAGGGGTCGGTGAAAAACTGTTTTTT,CASSLGGVGEKLFF
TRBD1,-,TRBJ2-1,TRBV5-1,TGCGCCAGCAGCGGGGACAGGGGGCACAATGAGCAGTTCTTC,CASSGDRGHNEQFF
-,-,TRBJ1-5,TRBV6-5,TGTGCTTCGGGGGGGGGACTCAATCAGCCCCAGCATTTT,CASGGGLNQPQHF
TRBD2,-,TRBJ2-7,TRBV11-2,TGTGCCAGCAGCCCCGGGGCCAGGGGCAAGCGGGAGGCCTACGAGCAGTACTTC,CASSPGARGKREAYEQYF
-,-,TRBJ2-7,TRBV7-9,TGTGCCAGCAGCTTTGGACGGGGGCTAGCGGACTACGAGCAGTACTTC,CASSFGRGLADYEQYF
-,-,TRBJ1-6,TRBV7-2,TGTGCCAGCAGCCGCCAGGGTAATAATTCACCCCTCCACTTT,CASSRQGNNSPLHF
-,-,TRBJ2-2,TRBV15,TGTGCCACCAGCAGGGACTTAAACACCGGGGAGCTGTTTTTT,CATSRDLNTGELFF
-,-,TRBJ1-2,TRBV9,TGTGCCAGCTCTAATAACTATGGCTACACCTTC,CASSNNYGYTF
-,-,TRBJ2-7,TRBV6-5,TGTGCCAGCAGTTTTGGAGCAGCCTCCTACGAGCAGTACTTC,CASSFGAASYEQYF
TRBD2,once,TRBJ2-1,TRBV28,TGTGCCAGCACCCTGGGTCTAGCGGGACAAGATGAGCAGTTCTTC,CASTLGLAGQDEQFF
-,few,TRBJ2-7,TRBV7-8,TGTGCCAGCAGCTCCCAGACCTACGAGCAGTACTTC,CASSSQTYEQYF
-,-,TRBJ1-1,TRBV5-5,TGTGCCAGCAGCTCACTAACACGAAACACTGAAGCTTTCTTT,CASSSLTRNTEAFF
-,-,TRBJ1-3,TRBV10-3,TGTGCCATCAGTAGGGCCGGGCTCCGGGACTCTGGAAACACCATATATTTT,CAISRAGLRDSGNTIYF
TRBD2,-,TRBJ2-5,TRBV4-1,TGCCCCAGCCGTTGGACTAGCGGGAGTCGGGAGACCCAGTACTTC,CPSRWTSGSRETQYF
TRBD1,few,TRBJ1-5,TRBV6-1,TGTGCCAGCAGTGAATGGACAGGGGGTAGCAATCAGCCCCAGCATTTT,CASSEWTGGSNQPQHF
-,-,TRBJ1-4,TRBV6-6,TGTGCCAGCAGTTACCAGGAGGGAAACGAAAAACTGTTTTTT,CASSYQEGNEKLFF
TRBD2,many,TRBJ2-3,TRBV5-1,TGCGCCAGCAGCTTGGTTCGCAGCGGGAGGGTAGATACGCAGTATTTT,CASSLVRSGRVDTQYF
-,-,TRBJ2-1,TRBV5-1,TGCGCCAGCAGCTTGGGGGGCGATAGCTCCTACAATGAGCAGTTCTTC,CASSLGGDSSYNEQFF
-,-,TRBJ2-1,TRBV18,TGTGCCAGCTCACCGTTAGCGGTGAGGGACAATGAGCAGTTCTTC,CASSPLAVRDNEQFF
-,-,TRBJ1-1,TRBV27,TGTGCCAGCAGAATCGGACAGAGTCCGAACACTGAAGCTTTCTTT,CASRIGQSPNTEAFF
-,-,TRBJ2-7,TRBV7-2,TGTGCCAGCAGCCCAGGGTTCGAGCAGTACTTC,CASSPGFEQYF
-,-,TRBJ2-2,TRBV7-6,TGTGCCAGCAGCTTAGAGGCCCCAGGGGAGGGCTCCACCGGGGAGCTGTTTTTT,CASSLEAPGEGSTGELFF
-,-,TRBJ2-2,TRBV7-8,TGTGCCAGCAGCGAGAATATCTATCGTACTGCTGGCACCGGGGAGCTGTTTTTT,CASSENIYRTAGTGELFF
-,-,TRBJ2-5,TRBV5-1,TGCGCCAGCAGTCCGACTGGGAGAGAGACCCAGTACTTC,CASSPTGRETQYF
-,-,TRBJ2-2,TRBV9,TGTGCCAGCAGCGTAGAGGGGAGGTACACCGGGGAGCTGTTTTTT,CASSVEGRYTGELFF
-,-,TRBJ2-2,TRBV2,TGTGCCAGCAGTGGAGGACAAATGAACACCGGGGAGCTGTTTTTT,CASSGGQMNTGELFF
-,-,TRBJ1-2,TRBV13,TGTGCCAGCAGGGTCAGGGAAGGCTATGGCTACACCTTC,CASRVREGYGYTF
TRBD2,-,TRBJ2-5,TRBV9,TGTGCCAGCAGCGTAGCCGCGGGGGGGAAAGAGACCCAGTACTTC,CASSVAAGGKETQYF
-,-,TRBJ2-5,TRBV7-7,TGTGCTAGCAGCCCAGATCAGGGAGAGACCCAGTACTTC,CASSPDQGETQYF
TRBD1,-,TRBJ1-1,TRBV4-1,TGCGCCAGCAGCCATCGACAGGGACCAAACACTGAAGCTTTCTTT,CASSHRQGPNTEAFF
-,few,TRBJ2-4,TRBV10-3,TGTGCCATCAGTGAGTCGAACAGGGACATTCAGTACTTC,CAISESNRDIQYF
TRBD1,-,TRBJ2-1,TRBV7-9,TGTGCCAGTCGACAGGGGGGCGATGAGCAGTTCTTC,CASRQGGDEQFF
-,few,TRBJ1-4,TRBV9,TGTGCCAGCAGCACCGGAGGGGCCCCCTGGGAAAAACTGTTTTTT,CASSTGGAPWEKLFF
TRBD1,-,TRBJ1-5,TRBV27,TGTGCCAGCAGTCCGTGGGGACAGTTTAGCAATCAGCCCCAGCATTTT,CASSPWGQFSNQPQHF
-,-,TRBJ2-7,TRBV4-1,TGCGCCAGCAGCCAAGGACAGAGCTCCTACGAGCAGTACTTC,CASSQGQSSYEQYF
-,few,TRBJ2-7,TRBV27,TGTGCCAGCAGTTTATATGGTGGGGGGGCTGCCTACGAGCAGTACTTC,CASSLYGGGAAYEQYF